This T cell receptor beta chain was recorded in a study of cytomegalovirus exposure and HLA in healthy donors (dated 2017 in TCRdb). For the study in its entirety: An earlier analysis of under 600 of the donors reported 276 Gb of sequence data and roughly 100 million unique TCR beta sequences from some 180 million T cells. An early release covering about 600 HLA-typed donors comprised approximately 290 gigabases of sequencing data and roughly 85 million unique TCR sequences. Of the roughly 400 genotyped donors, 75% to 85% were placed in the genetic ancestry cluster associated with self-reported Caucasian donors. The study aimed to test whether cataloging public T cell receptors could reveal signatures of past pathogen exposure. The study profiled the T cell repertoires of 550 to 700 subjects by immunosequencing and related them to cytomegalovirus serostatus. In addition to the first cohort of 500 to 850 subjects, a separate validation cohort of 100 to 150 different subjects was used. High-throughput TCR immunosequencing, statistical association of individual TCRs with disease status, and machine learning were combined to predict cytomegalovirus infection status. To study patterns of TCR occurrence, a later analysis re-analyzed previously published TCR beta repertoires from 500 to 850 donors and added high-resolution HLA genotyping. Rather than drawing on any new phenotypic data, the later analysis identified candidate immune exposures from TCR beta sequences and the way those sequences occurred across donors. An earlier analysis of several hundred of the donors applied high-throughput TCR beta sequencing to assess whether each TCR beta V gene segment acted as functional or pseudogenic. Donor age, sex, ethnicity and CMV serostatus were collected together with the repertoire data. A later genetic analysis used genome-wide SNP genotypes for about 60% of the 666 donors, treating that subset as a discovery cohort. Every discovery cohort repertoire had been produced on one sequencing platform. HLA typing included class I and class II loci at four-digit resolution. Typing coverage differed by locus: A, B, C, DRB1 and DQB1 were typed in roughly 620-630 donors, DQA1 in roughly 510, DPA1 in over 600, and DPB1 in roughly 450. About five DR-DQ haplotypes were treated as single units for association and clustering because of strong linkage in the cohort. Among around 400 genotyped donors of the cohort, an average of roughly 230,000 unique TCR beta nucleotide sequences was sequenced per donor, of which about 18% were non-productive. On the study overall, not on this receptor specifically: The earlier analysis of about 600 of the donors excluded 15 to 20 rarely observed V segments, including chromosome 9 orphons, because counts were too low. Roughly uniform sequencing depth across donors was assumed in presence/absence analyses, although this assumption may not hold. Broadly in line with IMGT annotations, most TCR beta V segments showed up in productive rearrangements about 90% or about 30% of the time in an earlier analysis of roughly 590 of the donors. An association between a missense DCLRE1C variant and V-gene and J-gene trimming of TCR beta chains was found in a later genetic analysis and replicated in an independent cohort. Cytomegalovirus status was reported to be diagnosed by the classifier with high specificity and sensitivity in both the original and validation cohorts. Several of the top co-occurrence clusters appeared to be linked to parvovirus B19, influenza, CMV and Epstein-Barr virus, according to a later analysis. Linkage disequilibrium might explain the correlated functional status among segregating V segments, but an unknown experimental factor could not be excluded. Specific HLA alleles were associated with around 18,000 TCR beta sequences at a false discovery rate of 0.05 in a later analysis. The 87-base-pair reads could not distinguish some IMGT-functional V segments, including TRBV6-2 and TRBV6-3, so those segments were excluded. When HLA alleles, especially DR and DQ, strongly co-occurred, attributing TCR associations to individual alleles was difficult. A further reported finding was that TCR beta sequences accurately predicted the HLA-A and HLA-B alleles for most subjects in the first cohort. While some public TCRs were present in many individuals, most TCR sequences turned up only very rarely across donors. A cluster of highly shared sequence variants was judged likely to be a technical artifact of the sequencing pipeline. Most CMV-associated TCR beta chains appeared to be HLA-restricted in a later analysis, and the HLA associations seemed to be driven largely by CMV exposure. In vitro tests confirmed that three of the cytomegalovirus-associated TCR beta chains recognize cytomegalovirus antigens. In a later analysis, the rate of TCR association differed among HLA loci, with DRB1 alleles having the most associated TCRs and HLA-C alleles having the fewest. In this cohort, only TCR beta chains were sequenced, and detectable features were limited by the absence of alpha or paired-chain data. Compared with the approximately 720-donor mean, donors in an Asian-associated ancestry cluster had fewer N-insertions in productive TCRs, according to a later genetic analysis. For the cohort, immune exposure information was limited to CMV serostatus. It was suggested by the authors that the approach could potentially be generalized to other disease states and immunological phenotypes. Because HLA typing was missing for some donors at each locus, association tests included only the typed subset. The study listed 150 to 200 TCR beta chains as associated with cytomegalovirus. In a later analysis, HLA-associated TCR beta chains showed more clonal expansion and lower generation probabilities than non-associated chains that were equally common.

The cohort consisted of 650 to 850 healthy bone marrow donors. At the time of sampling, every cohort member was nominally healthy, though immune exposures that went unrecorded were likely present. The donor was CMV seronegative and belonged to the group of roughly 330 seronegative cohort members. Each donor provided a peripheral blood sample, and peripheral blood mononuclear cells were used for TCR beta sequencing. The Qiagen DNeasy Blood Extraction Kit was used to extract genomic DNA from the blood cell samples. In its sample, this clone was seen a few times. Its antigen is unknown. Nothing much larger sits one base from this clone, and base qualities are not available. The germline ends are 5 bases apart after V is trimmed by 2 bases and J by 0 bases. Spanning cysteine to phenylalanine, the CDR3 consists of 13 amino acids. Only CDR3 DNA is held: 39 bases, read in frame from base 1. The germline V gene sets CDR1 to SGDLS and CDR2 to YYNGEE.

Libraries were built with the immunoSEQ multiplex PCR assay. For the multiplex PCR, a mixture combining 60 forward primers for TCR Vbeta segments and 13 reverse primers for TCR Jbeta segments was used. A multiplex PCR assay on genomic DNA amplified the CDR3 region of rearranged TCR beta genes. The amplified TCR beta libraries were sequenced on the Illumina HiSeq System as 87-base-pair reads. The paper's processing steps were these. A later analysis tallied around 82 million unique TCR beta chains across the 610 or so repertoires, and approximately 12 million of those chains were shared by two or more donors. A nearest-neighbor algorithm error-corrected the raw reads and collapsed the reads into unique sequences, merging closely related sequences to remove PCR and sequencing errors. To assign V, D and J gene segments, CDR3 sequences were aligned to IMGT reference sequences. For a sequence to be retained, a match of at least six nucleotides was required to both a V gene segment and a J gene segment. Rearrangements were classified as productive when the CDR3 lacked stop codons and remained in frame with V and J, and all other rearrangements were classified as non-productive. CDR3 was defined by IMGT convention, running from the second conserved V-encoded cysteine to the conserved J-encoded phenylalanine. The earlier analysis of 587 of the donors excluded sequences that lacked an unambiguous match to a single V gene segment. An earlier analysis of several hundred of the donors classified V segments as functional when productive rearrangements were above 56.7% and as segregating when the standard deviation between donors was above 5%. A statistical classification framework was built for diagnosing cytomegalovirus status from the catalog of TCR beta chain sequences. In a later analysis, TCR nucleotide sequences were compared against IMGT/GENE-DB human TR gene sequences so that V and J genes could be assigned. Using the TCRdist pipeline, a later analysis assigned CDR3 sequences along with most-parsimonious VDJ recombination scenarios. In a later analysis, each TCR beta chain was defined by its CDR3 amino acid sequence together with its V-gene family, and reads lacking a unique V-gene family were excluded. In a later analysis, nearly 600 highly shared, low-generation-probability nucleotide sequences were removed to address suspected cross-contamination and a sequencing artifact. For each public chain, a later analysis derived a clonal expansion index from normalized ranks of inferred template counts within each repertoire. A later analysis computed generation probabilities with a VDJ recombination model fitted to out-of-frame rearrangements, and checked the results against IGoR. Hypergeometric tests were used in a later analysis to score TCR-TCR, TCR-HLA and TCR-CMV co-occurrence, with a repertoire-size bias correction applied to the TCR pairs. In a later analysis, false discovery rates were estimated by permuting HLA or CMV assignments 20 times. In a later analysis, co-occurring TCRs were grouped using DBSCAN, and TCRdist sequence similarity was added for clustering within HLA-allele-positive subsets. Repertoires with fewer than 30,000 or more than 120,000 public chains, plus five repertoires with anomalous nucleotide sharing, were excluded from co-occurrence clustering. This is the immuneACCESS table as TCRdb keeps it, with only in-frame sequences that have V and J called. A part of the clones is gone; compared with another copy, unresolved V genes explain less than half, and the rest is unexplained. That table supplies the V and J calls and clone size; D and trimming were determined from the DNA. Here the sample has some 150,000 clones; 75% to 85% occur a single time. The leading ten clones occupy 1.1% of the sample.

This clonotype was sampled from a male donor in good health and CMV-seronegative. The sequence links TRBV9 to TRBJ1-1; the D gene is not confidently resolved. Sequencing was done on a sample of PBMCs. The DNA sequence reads TGTGCCAGCAGCGTGTCAATGAACACTGAAGCTTTCTTT. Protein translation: CASSVSMNTEAFF.